A selection of T cell receptor beta chains follows, all from one sample in a study of breast tumors, draining lymph nodes, adjacent tissues. TCRdb re-analysed the multiplex PCR reads in MiXCR, keeping a single row per CDR3 protein. The repertoire holds around 250,000 distinct CDR3 sequences, with 30% to 35% as singletons. The sample was axillary lymph node tissue. The receptors were gathered from a female donor with breast cancer. Some clones in this sample may be carry-over from other donors' samples. Both conserved end residues are part of each CDR3. D genes are given only for firm matches. Part of the rows lack a size; the others show once, few, many or a class for expanded clones.

clone size | J gene | V gene | D gene | CDR3 DNA | CDR3 protein
many | TRBJ1-2 | TRBV5-5 | TRBD1 | TGTGCCAGCAGCCGGGACAGCCGTAACTATGGCTACACCTTC | CASSRDSRNYGYTF
many | TRBJ2-3 | TRBV6-4 | - | TGTGCCAGCAGTGACTCGAGCGTCCTCCGAGGGGGCACAGATACGCAGTATTTT | CASSDSSVLRGGTDTQYF
many | TRBJ2-5 | TRBV27 | - | TGTGCCAGCAGTTTAGGGCGTGGGGAGACCCAGTACTTC | CASSLGRGETQYF
many | TRBJ2-5 | TRBV9 | - | TGTGCCAGCAGCGTAGATCGGGGCCGGTCAGAGACCCAGTACTTC | CASSVDRGRSETQYF
many | TRBJ2-7 | TRBV5-4 | - | TGTGCCAGCAGCCCTCCGGGACGGTTCTACGAGCAGTACTTC | CASSPPGRFYEQYF
few | TRBJ1-5 | TRBV30 | - | TGTGCCTGGAGTGGCGACAGTGATCAGCCCCAGCATTTT | CAWSGDSDQPQHF
few | TRBJ1-5 | TRBV11-3 | TRBD1 | TGTGCCAGCAGCTCAGGACAGGGGGCCGATCAGCCCCAGCATTTT | CASSSGQGADQPQHF
- | TRBJ1-2 | TRBV25-1 | - | TGTGCCAGCAGTGCAAGGACAGATAACTATGGCTACACCTTC | CASSARTDNYGYTF
- | TRBJ2-2 | TRBV30 | - | TGTGCAGTTGGGAGTGTAGAAAGTCTAGCGAACGGGGAGCTGTTTTTT | CAVGSVESLANGELFF
many | TRBJ2-1 | TRBV24-1 | TRBD2 | TGTGCCACCAGTGACACAGGGACTAGCGGGTATAGGGTGGCCTACAATGAGCAGTTCTTC | CATSDTGTSGYRVAYNEQFF
- | TRBJ1-5 | TRBV6-6 | TRBD1 | TGTGCCAGCAGTCATCCGACAGGGGGAGGACAGCCCCGGCATTTT | CASSHPTGGGQPRHF
many | TRBJ1-6 | TRBV12-3/TRBV12-4 | - | TGTGCCAGCAGTTTTCCCGGTTCACCCCTCCACTTT | CASSFPGSPLHF
- | TRBJ1-2 | TRBV9 | - | TGTGCCAGCAGCGTAGGCACCTATGGCTACACCTTC | CASSVGTYGYTF
- | TRBJ2-3 | TRBV20-1 | - | TGCAGTGCCGGACAAGGCCGCACAGATGCGCAGTATTTT | CSAGQGRTDAQYF
many | TRBJ1-5 | TRBV20-1 | - | TGCAGTGCGAGTCAGGGGAGCAATCAGCCCCAGCATTTT | CSASQGSNQPQHF
many | TRBJ2-1 | TRBV2 | TRBD2 | TGTGCCAGCAGTGAGGGACTAGTCGTACCCAATGAGCAGTTCTTC | CASSEGLVVPNEQFF
many | TRBJ1-6 | TRBV12-3/TRBV12-4 | - | TGTGCCAGCAGTTTAGCGGGTTATAATTCACCCCTCCACTTT | CASSLAGYNSPLHF
- | TRBJ1-3 | TRBV7-2 | - | TGCGCCAGCAGCCAGTACCCGGTCGGGAGCTCTGGAAACACCATATATTTT | CASSQYPVGSSGNTIYF
- | TRBJ1-2 | TRBV18 | TRBD1 | TGTGCCAGCTCACCCGGGACAGCGTCGTATGGCTACACCTTC | CASSPGTASYGYTF
few | TRBJ2-7 | TRBV5-4 | - | TGTGCCAGCAGCTTGGCCCCGGGTAAGAATTCCTACGAGCAGTACTTC | CASSLAPGKNSYEQYF
- | TRBJ2-7 | TRBV20-1 | - | TGCAGTGCTAGTTTGGCGGGTCGGTACGAGCAGTACTTC | CSASLAGRYEQYF
- | TRBJ2-5 | TRBV24-1 | - | TGTGCCACCAGTTCAGGTCCCCCCTGGGCCGCGGGTGAAGAGACCCAGTACTTC | CATSSGPPWAAGEETQYF
many | TRBJ2-1 | TRBV9 | - | TGTGCCAGCAGCGTAGACCAGAGCCGGGGTGAGCAGTTCTTC | CASSVDQSRGEQFF
many | TRBJ2-6 | TRBV7-9 | - | TGTGCCAGCAGCTTAGATCGCCTTTTCAGCTCTGGGGCCAACGTCCTGACTTTC | CASSLDRLFSSGANVLTF
once | TRBJ1-6 | TRBV5-4 | - | TGTGCCAGCAGCCCGGGCAGGAACACTCGTTCACCCCTCCACTTT | CASSPGRNTRSPLHF
many | TRBJ1-3 | TRBV20-1 | - | TGCAGTGCTAGGGACCTAAGGGGCCTGGCGGTAGGTGGAAACACCATATATTTT | CSARDLRGLAVGGNTIYF
many | TRBJ2-2 | TRBV7-7 | TRBD2 | TGTGCTAGCAGCTTTGGCGGGGGTACCACCGGGGAGCTGTTTTTT | CASSFGGGTTGELFF
many | TRBJ2-1 | TRBV20-1 | - | TGCAGTGCTAGAGGGGAGACTTATGACAATGAGCAGTTCTTC | CSARGETYDNEQFF
many | TRBJ2-7 | TRBV11-2 | - | TGTGCCAGCAGCTTCGAACCGGGCTACAACTACGAGCAGTACTTC | CASSFEPGYNYEQYF
- | TRBJ1-3 | TRBV30 | - | TGTGCCTGGAGTGTACCTGGACTGAGCTCTGGAAACACCATATATTTT | CAWSVPGLSSGNTIYF
- | TRBJ1-6 | TRBV7-2 | TRBD1 | TGTGCCAGCAGCGATACAGGGGGGCGAAATTCACCCCTCCACTTT | CASSDTGGRNSPLHF
many | TRBJ2-7 | TRBV5-1 | TRBD1 | TGCGCCAGCAGCTTGCGAGGGACAGGCTCCTACGAGCAGTACTTC | CASSLRGTGSYEQYF
many | TRBJ1-6 | TRBV5-1 | TRBD1 | TGCGCCAGCAGCTTGGAGGGACAGCGTAATTCACCCCTCCACTTT | CASSLEGQRNSPLHF
once | TRBJ1-3 | TRBV9 | - | TGCGCCGGCAGCTGGGGACGGGATGGCTACACCATATATTTT | CAGSWGRDGYTIYF
- | TRBJ2-1 | TRBV5-1 | TRBD1 | TGCGCCAGCAGCTTCGTGGGACAGGGGATCGATGAGCAGTTCTTC | CASSFVGQGIDEQFF
- | TRBJ2-2 | TRBV7-9 | - | TGTGCCAGCAGCTTAACGAGGGAAAGGGCGAACACCGGGGAGCTGTTTTTT | CASSLTRERANTGELFF
- | TRBJ2-7 | TRBV29-1 | TRBD1 | TGCAGCGGTCGACAGGGGGACTACGAGCAGTACTTC | CSGRQGDYEQYF